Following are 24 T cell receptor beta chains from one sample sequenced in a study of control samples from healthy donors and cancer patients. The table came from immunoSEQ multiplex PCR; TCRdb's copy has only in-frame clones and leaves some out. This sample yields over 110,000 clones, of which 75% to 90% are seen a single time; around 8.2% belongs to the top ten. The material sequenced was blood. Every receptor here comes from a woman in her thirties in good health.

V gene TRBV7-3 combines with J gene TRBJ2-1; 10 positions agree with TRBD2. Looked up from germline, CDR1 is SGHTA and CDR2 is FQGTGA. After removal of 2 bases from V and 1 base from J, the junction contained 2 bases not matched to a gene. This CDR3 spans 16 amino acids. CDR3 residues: CASSLGSGGSYNEQFF. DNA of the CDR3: TGTGCCAGCAGCTTAGGTAGCGGGGGGTCCTACAATGAGCAGTTCTTC.

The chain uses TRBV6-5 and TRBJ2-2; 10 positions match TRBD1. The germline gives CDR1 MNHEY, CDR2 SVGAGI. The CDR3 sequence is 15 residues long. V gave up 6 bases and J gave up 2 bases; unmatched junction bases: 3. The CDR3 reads CASRGTGVNTGELFF. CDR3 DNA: TGTGCCAGCAGGGGGACAGGGGTCAACACCGGGGAGCTGTTTTTT.

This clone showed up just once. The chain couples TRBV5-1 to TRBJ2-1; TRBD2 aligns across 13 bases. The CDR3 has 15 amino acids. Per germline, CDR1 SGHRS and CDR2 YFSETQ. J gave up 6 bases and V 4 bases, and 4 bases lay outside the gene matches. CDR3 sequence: CASSKGLAGSNEQFF. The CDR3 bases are TGCGCCAGCAGCAAGGGACTAGCGGGAAGCAATGAGCAGTTCTTC. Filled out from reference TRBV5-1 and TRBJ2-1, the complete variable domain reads KAGVTQTPRYLIKTRGQQVTLSCSPISGHRSVSWYQQTPGQGLQFLFEYFSETQRNKGNFPGRFSGRQFSNSRSEMNVSTLELGDSALYLCASSKGLAGSNEQFFGPGTRLTVL.

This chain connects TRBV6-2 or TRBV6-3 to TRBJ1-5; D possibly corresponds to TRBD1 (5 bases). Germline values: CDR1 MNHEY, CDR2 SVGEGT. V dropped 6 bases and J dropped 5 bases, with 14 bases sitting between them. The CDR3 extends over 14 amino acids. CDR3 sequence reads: CASSQGGTHQPQHF. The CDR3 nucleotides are TGTGCCAGCAGCCAAGGAGGGACCCATCAGCCCCAGCATTTT.

CDR3 in DNA: TGTGCCAGCAGCTTCGATTCGGATAATTCACCCCTCCACTTT. This codes for CASSFDSDNSPLHF. This sequence joins TRBV7-9 and TRBJ1-6; D gene ambiguous. The germline CDR1 and CDR2 sequences are SEHNR and FQNEAQ (reference sequence). Trimming took 3 bases from V and 5 from J, leaving 8 bases between them. This CDR3 region has 14 residues.

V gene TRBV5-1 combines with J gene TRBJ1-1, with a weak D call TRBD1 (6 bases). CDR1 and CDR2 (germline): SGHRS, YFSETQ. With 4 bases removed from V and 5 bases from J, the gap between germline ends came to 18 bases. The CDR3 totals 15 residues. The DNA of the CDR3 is TGCGCCAGCAGCACGGTGGCTACAGGGTATACTGAAGCTTTCTTT. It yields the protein CASSTVATGYTEAFF. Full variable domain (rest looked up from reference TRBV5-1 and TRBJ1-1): KAGVTQTPRYLIKTRGQQVTLSCSPISGHRSVSWYQQTPGQGLQFLFEYFSETQRNKGNFPGRFSGRQFSNSRSEMNVSTLELGDSALYLCASSTVATGYTEAFFGQGTRLTVV.

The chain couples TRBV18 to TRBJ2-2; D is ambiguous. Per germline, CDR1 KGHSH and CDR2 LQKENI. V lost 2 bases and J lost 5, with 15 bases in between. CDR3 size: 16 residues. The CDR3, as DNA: TGTGCCAGCTCACCAAGGGCGGTCCTAGGGACCGGGGAGCTGTTTTTT. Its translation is CASSPRAVLGTGELFF. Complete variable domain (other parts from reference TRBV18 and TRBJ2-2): NAGVMQNPRHLVRRRGQEARLRCSPMKGHSHVYWYRQLPEEGLKFMVYLQKENIIDESGMPKERFSAEFPKEGPSILRIQQVVRGDSAAYFCASSPRAVLGTGELFFGEGSRLTVL.

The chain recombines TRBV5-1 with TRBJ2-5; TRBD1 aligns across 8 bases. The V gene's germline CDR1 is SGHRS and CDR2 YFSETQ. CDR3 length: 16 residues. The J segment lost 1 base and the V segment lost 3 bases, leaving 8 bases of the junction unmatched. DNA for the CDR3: TGCGCCAGCAGCTGGGCCCCCGGGACAGGCCAAGAGACCCAGTACTTC. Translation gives CASSWAPGTGQETQYF.

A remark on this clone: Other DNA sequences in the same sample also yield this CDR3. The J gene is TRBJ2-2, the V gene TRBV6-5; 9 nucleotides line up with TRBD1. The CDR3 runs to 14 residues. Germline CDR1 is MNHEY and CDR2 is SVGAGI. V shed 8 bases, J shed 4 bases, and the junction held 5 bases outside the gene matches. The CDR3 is CASGGQGGTGELFF. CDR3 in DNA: TGTGCCAGCGGGGGACAGGGTGGCACCGGGGAGCTGTTTTTT.

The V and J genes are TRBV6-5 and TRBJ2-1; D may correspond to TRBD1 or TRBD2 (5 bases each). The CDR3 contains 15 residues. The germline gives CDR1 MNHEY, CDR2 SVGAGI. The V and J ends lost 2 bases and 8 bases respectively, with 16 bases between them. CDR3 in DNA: TGTGCCAGCAGTTACGGGGGTGGGAGCATGGATGAGCAGTTCTTC. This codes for CASSYGGGSMDEQFF.

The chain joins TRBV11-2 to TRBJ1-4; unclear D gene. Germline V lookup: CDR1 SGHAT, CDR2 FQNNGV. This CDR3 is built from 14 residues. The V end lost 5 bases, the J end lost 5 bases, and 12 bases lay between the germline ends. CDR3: CASSPVSANEKLFF. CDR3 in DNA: TGTGCCAGCAGCCCAGTATCGGCGAATGAAAAACTGTTTTTT.

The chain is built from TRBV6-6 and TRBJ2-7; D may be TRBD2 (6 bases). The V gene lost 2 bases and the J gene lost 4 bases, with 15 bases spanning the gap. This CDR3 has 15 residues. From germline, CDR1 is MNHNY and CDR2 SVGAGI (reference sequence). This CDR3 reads CASSYGTGEAYEQYF. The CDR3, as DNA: TGTGCCAGCAGTTACGGAACGGGAGAGGCGTACGAGCAGTACTTC.

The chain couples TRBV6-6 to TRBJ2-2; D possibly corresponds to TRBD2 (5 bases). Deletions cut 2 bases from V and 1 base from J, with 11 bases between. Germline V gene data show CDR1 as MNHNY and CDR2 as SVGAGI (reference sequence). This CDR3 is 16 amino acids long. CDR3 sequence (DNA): TGTGCCAGCAGTTACGTGAGGGCAGGGAACACCGGGGAGCTGTTTTTT. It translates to CASSYVRAGNTGELFF.

In DNA, the CDR3 is TGTGCCAGCAGCTTGGGGACTAGCGTAAGACATACGCAGTATTTT. As protein: CASSLGTSVRHTQYF. The V and J genes are TRBV5-4 and TRBJ2-3; the match to TRBD2 covers 9 bases. Germline V lookup: CDR1 SGHNT, CDR2 YYREEE (reference sequence). The V segment lost 0 bases and the J segment 7 bases; nucleotides outside the gene matches: 6. The CDR3 consists of 15 residues. Variable domain in full (rest from reference TRBV5-4 and TRBJ2-3): ETGVTQSPTHLIKTRGQQVTLRCSSQSGHNTVSWYQQALGQGPQFIFQYYREEENGRGNFPPRFSGLQFPNYSSELNVNALELDDSALYLCASSLGTSVRHTQYFGPGTRLTVL.

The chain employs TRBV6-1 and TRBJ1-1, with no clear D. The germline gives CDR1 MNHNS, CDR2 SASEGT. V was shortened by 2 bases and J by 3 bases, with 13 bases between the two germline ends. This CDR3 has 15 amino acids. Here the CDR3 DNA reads TGTGCCAGCAGTGAATGGGCGACGGAGGACACTGAAGCTTTCTTT. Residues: CASSEWATEDTEAFF.

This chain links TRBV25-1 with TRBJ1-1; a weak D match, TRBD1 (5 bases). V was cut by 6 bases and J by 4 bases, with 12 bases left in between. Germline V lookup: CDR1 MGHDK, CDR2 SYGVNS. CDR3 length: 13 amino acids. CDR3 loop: CASRAPGLTEAFF. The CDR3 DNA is TGTGCCAGCAGGGCCCCGGGGCTCACTGAAGCTTTCTTT.

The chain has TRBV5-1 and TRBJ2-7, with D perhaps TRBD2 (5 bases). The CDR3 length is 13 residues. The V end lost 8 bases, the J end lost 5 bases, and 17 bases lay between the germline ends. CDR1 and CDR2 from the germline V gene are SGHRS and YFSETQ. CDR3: CASGRPGYDEQYF. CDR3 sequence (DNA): TGCGCCAGTGGGAGACCCGGGTACGACGAGCAGTACTTC.

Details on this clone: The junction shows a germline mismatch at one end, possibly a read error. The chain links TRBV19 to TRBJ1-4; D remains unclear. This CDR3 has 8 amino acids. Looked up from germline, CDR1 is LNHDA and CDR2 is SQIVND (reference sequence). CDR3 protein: CASSTCPF. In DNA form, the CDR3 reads TGTGCCAGTAGTACTTGCCCTTTT. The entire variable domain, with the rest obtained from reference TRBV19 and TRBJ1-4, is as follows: DGGITQSPKYLFRKEGQNVTLSCEQNLNHDAMYWYRQDPGQGLRLIYYSQIVNDFQKGDIAEGYSVSREKKESFPLTVTSAQKNPTAFYLCASSTCPFGSGTQLSVL.

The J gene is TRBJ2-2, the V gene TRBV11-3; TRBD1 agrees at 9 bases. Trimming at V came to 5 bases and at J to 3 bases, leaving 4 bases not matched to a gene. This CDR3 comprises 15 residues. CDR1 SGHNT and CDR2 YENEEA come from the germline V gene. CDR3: CASSPRDRDTGELFF. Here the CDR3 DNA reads TGTGCCAGCAGCCCCCGGGACAGGGACACCGGGGAGCTGTTTTTT.

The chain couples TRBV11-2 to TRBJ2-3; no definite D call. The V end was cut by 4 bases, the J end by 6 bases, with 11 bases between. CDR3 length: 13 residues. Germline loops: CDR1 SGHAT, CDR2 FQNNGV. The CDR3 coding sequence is TGTGCCAGCAGCTCCTCTAAAGGGGATACGCAGTATTTT. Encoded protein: CASSSSKGDTQYF.

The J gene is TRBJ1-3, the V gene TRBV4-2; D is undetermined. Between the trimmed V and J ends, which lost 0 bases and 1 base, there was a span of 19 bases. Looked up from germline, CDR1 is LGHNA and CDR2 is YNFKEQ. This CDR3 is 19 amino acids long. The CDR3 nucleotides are TGTGCCAGCAGCCAAGATAATCTTGCGGTATGGGAGTCTGGAAACACCATATATTTT. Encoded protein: CASSQDNLAVWESGNTIYF.

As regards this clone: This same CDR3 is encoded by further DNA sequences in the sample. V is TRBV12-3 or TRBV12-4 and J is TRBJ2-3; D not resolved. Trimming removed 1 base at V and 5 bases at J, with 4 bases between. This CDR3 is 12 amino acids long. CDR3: CASSLVGDTQYF. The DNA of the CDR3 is TGTGCCAGCAGTTTAGTTGGAGATACGCAGTATTTT.

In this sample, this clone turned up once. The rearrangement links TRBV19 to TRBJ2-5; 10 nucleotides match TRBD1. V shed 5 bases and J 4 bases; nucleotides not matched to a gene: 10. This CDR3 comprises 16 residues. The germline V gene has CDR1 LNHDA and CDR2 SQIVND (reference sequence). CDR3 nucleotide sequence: TGTGCCAGTAGTCCTCCTTACCGGGACAGGGGAGAGACCCAGTACTTC. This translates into CASSPPYRDRGETQYF.

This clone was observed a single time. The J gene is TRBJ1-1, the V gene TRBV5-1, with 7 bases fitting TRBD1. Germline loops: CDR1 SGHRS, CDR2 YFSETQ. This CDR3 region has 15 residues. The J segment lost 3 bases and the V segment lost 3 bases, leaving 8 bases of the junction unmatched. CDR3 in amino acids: CASSSRQGVHTEAFF. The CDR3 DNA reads TGCGCCAGCAGCTCGAGACAGGGTGTTCACACTGAAGCTTTCTTT.